These 26 T cell receptor beta chains were all obtained from the same sample, sequenced in a study of a mutant IDH1 vaccine in newly diagnosed glioma. Time point here: week 35, safety follow-up. A single vaccine dose contained 300 ug of mutant IDH1 20-mer peptide, and topical imiquimod was used with it. Antigens of these TCRs are unknown. Libraries were prepared by immunoSEQ multiplex PCR; TCRdb keeps only in-frame clonotypes and omits some of them. This sample has about 56,000 clones, with 80% to 90% found just once. The sample here was PBMCs, taken from a glioma patient whose treatment included an IDH1 peptide vaccine. The receptors were sampled from a man between 35 and 55 years old with glioma.

The chain carries TRBV19 and TRBJ2-1; D not resolved. Per the germline V gene, CDR1 is LNHDA and CDR2 is SQIVND (reference sequence). The CDR3 is made up of 11 amino acids. Trimming left V 9 bases short and J 8 bases short, with 11 bases between. The CDR3 region is CASLQLDEQFF. CDR3 coding DNA: TGTGCCAGCCTCCAGTTAGATGAGCAGTTCTTC. The whole variable domain, filled in from reference TRBV19 and TRBJ2-1, reads DGGITQSPKYLFRKEGQNVTLSCEQNLNHDAMYWYRQDPGQGLRLIYYSQIVNDFQKGDIAEGYSVSREKKESFPLTVTSAQKNPTAFYLCASLQLDEQFFGPGTRLTVL.

This clone appeared once. J is TRBJ1-1 and V is TRBV6-1, with a weak D call TRBD1 (5 bases). Trimming shortened V by 7 bases and J by 2 bases, and 11 bases separated the two germline ends. Per the germline V gene, CDR1 is MNHNS and CDR2 is SASEGT. The CDR3 loop spans 13 amino acids. The CDR3 DNA is TGTGCCAGCAAGGTGACAGTCAACACTGAAGCTTTCTTT. It encodes CASKVTVNTEAFF.

The rearrangement links TRBV6-4 to TRBJ1-1; D uncertain. The V end was cut by 6 bases, the J end by 2 bases, with 13 bases between. The CDR3 spans 14 residues. Germline assignment: CDR1 MRHNA and CDR2 SNTAGT. CDR3 region: CASRVTGINTEAFF. CDR3 bases: TGTGCCAGCAGAGTGACGGGTATTAACACTGAAGCTTTCTTT.

The genes are TRBV5-6 and TRBJ2-1; D is undetermined. V lost 3 bases, J lost 10 bases, and 8 bases lay in between. From germline, CDR1 is SGHDT and CDR2 YYEEEE. The CDR3 loop spans 11 amino acids. The CDR3 DNA reads as TGTGCCAGCAGCTCGACTCGAGAGCAGTTCTTC. Encoded protein: CASSSTREQFF.

The V gene is TRBV4-2, the J gene TRBJ2-7; no clear D. V dropped 8 bases and J dropped 3 bases, with 17 bases sitting between them. This CDR3 contains 14 residues. Germline values: CDR1 LGHNA, CDR2 YNFKEQ. The CDR3: CASGPYLKRYEQYF. CDR3 DNA: TGTGCCAGCGGCCCGTACCTAAAGCGCTACGAGCAGTACTTC.

The V gene is TRBV5-1, the J gene TRBJ1-2; TRBD1 might be the D (6 bases). Germline V gives CDR1 SGHRS, CDR2 YFSETQ. This CDR3 spans 13 amino acids. Trimming stripped 2 bases from V and 5 bases from J, with 10 bases between. The DNA of the CDR3 is TGCGCCAGCAGCTTAGGGGGGGGTTATGGCTACACCTTC. This codes for CASSLGGGYGYTF.

V and J are TRBV5-4 and TRBJ1-1, with 10 bases fitting TRBD1. CDR3 length: 14 amino acids. Per germline, CDR1 SGHNT and CDR2 YYREEE (reference sequence). V gave up 7 bases and J gave up 4 bases; unmatched junction bases: 7. DNA of the CDR3: TGTGCCAGCCAATTGCGGGACAGGGGCACTGAAGCTTTCTTT. Translation gives CASQLRDRGTEAFF.

The chain uses TRBV10-3 and TRBJ2-5; tentatively, D is TRBD2 (5 bases). From germline, CDR1 is ENHRY and CDR2 SYGVKD. Trimming stripped 4 bases from V and 4 bases from J, with 16 bases between. This CDR3 is 15 amino acids long. CDR3 DNA: TGTGCCATCAGTGGAACCCTAGCCCCGGGAGAGACCCAGTACTTC. This codes for CAISGTLAPGETQYF.

The CDR3 protein is CASSPLGAEAFF. The CDR3 DNA follows: TGTGCCAGCTCACCTCTGGGCGCTGAAGCTTTCTTT. The chain uses TRBV18 and TRBJ1-1, with D unclear. The V gene's germline CDR1 is KGHSH and CDR2 LQKENI. This CDR3 region has 12 residues. Trimming shortened V by 3 bases and J by 6 bases, and 8 bases separated the two germline ends.

The rearrangement joins TRBV9 to TRBJ2-7; 11 bases are a match to TRBD1. The CDR3 runs to 15 residues. Germline assignment: CDR1 SGDLS and CDR2 YYNGEE. Trimming took 3 bases from V and 7 from J; bases not matched to a gene: 9. CDR3 DNA: TGTGCCAGCAGCGAGGACAGGGGGCCGGTGGATGAGCAGTACTTC. Protein product: CASSEDRGPVDEQYF.

This chain connects TRBV20-1 to TRBJ2-1; D is possibly TRBD2 (6 bases). Germline CDR1 is DFQATT and CDR2 is SNEGSKA (reference sequence). The CDR3 totals 10 residues. Deletions cut 6 bases from V and 8 bases from J, with 8 bases between. CDR3 amino acids: CSATGDEQFF. The CDR3 DNA follows: TGCAGTGCCACGGGGGATGAGCAGTTCTTC.

The V call is TRBV5-4, the J call TRBJ2-5; 10 nucleotides align to TRBD2. Germline lookup yields CDR1 SGHNT and CDR2 YYREEE (reference sequence). With 4 bases clipped from V and 5 bases from J, the junction kept 14 bases outside the gene matches. The CDR3 runs to 17 residues. CDR3: CASSRGTSERLGETQYF. The DNA of the CDR3 is TGTGCCAGCAGCCGAGGGACTAGCGAACGGTTGGGGGAGACCCAGTACTTC. The full variable domain, with the rest looked up from reference TRBV5-4 and TRBJ2-5, is ETGVTQSPTHLIKTRGQQVTLRCSSQSGHNTVSWYQQALGQGPQFIFQYYREEENGRGNFPPRFSGLQFPNYSSELNVNALELDDSALYLCASSRGTSERLGETQYFGPGTRLLVL.

The V call is TRBV27, the J call TRBJ2-1, with D perhaps TRBD2 (5 bases). Germline V lookup: CDR1 MNHEY, CDR2 SMNVEV (reference sequence). The V gene lost 6 bases and the J gene lost 10 bases, with 13 bases spanning the gap. The CDR3 has 12 residues. The CDR3 DNA is TGTGCCAGCAGCTTCCCCGGGAAGGAGCAGTTCTTC. Residues: CASSFPGKEQFF.

V and J are TRBV5-6 and TRBJ2-2; 8 bases agree with TRBD2. Germline CDR1 reads SGHDT; CDR2 reads YYEEEE. V lost 2 bases to trimming and J lost 5 bases; unmatched junction nucleotides: 11. CDR3 length equals 17 residues. CDR3: CASSFDAGRVKTGELFF. The CDR3, as DNA: TGTGCCAGCAGCTTTGATGCCGGGAGGGTTAAAACCGGGGAGCTGTTTTTT. Looking up the rest from reference TRBV5-6 and TRBJ2-2 gives the full variable domain: DAGVTQSPTHLIKTRGQQVTLRCSPKSGHDTVSWYQQALGQGPQFIFQYYEEEERQRGNFPDRFSGHQFPNYSSELNVNALLLGDSALYLCASSFDAGRVKTGELFFGEGSRLTVL.

J is TRBJ2-1 and V is TRBV12-1; the table calls TRBD1, which could not be checked here. TRBV12-1 is given as a pseudogene. There are 16 residues in the CDR3. Here the CDR3 DNA reads TGTGCCAGCGTTCCCCCAGTGGTCGCCTCCTACAATGAGCAGTTCTTC. Amino acid sequence: CASVPPVVASYNEQFF.

The chain is built from TRBV5-1 and TRBJ1-2, with 8 bases lining up with TRBD1. Per germline, CDR1 SGHRS and CDR2 YFSETQ. The CDR3 is 12 residues long. V shed 7 bases and J 4 bases; nucleotides not matched to a gene: 3. The CDR3 loop is CASGQGGYGYTF. In DNA, the CDR3 is TGCGCCAGCGGACAGGGAGGCTATGGCTACACCTTC.

This sequence joins TRBV18 and TRBJ2-4; 9 positions agree with TRBD2. The V and J ends lost 1 base and 15 bases, in that order; junction bases with no gene match: 16. Germline lookup yields CDR1 KGHSH and CDR2 LQKENI. The CDR3 totals 16 residues. Here the CDR3 reads CASSPQGGVAGVTPYF. As DNA, the CDR3 is TGTGCCAGCTCACCACAGGGAGGAGTAGCGGGAGTAACGCCGTACTTC.

V and J are TRBV5-8 and TRBJ2-7, with 14 positions matching TRBD2. CDR1 is SGHTS, CDR2 YDEGEE, per germline. The CDR3 length is 17 residues. J lost 1 base, V lost 2 bases, and 5 bases had no gene match. The CDR3 loop reads CASSFGLAGGGSYEQYF. For the CDR3, the DNA is TGTGCCAGCAGCTTCGGACTAGCGGGGGGAGGGTCCTACGAGCAGTACTTC.

The chain employs TRBV9 and TRBJ1-5; D not certain. Between the trimmed V and J ends, which lost 4 bases and 3 bases, there was a span of 8 bases. This CDR3 comprises 13 residues. Looked up from germline, CDR1 is SGDLS and CDR2 is YYNGEE. CDR3 sequence reads: CASSLGPNQPQHF. DNA of the CDR3: TGTGCCAGCAGCCTCGGACCCAATCAGCCCCAGCATTTT.

V and J are TRBV5-1 and TRBJ2-5, with 9 bases lining up with TRBD1. Germline V lookup: CDR1 SGHRS, CDR2 YFSETQ. V shed 4 bases and J 6 bases; nucleotides not matched to a gene: 4. This CDR3 has 13 amino acids. CDR3 sequence: CASSHGQGKTQYF. The CDR3 coding sequence is TGCGCCAGCAGCCACGGACAGGGGAAGACCCAGTACTTC.

The chain links TRBV10-3 to TRBJ2-5; TRBD1 aligns across 8 bases. This CDR3 has 16 residues. Germline-derived CDR1 and CDR2 are ENHRY and SYGVKD. V lost 8 bases and J lost 0; bases outside the gene matches: 11. CDR3 in DNA: TGTGCCATCGGGAGGACAGGGTGGGGAAACCAAGAGACCCAGTACTTC. Translated, it gives CAIGRTGWGNQETQYF.

CDR3 coding DNA: TGCAGCGTTCAACAGGGGGCGTCAGCAGAGACCCAGTACTTC. It encodes CSVQQGASAETQYF. This chain uses TRBV29-1 with TRBJ2-5; TRBD1 matches at 9 bases. J was trimmed by 4 bases and V by 5 bases; bases with no gene match: 8. There are 14 residues in the CDR3. Germline CDR1 SQVTM, CDR2 ANQGSEA.

This chain connects TRBV10-2 to TRBJ2-7; D not resolved. Germline values: CDR1 WSHSY, CDR2 SAAADI. Trimming removed 8 bases at V and 0 bases at J, with 8 bases between. This CDR3 region has 12 residues. The CDR3 protein is CASSSDSYEQYF. CDR3 nucleotides: TGCGCCAGCTCGTCAGACTCCTACGAGCAGTACTTC.

The rearrangement uses TRBV9 and TRBJ1-1, with 8 positions matching TRBD1. In germline, CDR1 is SGDLS, CDR2 YYNGEE. CDR3 length: 16 amino acids. V lost 0 bases to trimming and J lost 3 bases; unmatched junction nucleotides: 7. Written as DNA, the CDR3 is TGTGCCAGCAGCGTAGCATCCCAGGGGGCTTACACTGAAGCTTTCTTT. It is translated as CASSVASQGAYTEAFF.

The chain has TRBV5-1 and TRBJ2-7, with D unclear. The CDR3 is 15 amino acids. V was shortened by 0 bases and J by 6 bases, with 16 bases between the two germline ends. Per the germline V gene, CDR1 is SGHRS and CDR2 is YFSETQ. The CDR3 DNA reads as TGCGCCAGCAGCTTGGAGGGCCAATCCTTTCTCGAGCAGTACTTC. Residues: CASSLEGQSFLEQYF.

The chain is built from TRBV7-3 and TRBJ2-7; TRBD1 might be the D (6 bases). Trimming took off 5 bases at V and 2 bases at J, with 16 bases between the two ends. This CDR3 has 15 residues. Per the germline V gene, CDR1 is SGHTA and CDR2 is FQGTGA. This chain's CDR3 is CASSPQGTGTYEQYF. DNA of the CDR3: TGTGCCAGCAGCCCCCAGGGGACGGGCACCTACGAGCAGTACTTC.